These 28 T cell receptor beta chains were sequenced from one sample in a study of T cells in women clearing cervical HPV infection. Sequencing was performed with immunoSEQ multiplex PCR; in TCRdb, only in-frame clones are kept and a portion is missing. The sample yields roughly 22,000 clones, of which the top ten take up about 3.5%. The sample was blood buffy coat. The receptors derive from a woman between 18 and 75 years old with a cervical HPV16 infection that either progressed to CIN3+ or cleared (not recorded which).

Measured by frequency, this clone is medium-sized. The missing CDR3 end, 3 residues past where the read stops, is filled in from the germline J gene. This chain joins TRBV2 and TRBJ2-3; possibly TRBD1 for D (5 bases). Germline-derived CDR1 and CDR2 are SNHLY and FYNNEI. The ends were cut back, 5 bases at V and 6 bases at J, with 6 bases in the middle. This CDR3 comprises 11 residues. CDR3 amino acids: CASSYRDTQYF. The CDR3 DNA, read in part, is TGTGCCAGCAGTTACAGGGATACG.

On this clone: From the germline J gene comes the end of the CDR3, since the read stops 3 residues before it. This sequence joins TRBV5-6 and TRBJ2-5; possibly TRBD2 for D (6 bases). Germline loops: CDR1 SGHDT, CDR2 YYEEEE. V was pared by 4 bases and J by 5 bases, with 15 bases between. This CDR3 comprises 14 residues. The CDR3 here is CASSPRGDSETQYF. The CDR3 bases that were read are TGTGCCAGCAGCCCCCGCGGGGACTCCGAGACC.

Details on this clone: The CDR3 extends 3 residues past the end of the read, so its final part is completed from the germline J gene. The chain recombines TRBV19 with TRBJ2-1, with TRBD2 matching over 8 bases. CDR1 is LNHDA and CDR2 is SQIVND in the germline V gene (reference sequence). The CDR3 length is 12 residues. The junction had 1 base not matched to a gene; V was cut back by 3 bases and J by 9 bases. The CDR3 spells CASSIGGAEQFF. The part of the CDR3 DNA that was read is TGTGCCAGTAGTATCGGGGGGGCTGAG.

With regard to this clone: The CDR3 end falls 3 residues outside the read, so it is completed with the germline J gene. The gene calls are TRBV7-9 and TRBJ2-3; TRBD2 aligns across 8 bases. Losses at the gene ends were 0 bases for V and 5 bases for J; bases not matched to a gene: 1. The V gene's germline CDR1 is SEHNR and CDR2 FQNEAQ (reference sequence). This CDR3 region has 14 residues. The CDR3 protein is CASSLALAGDTQYF. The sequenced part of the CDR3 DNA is TGTGCCAGCAGCTTAGCGCTAGCGGGAGATACG.

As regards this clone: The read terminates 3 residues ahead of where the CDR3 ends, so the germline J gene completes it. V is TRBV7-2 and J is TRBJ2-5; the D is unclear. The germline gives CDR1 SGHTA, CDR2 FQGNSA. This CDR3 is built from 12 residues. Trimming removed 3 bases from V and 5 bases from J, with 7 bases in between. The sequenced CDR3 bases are TGTGCCAGCAGCTTCTCCTACGAGACC. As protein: CASSFSYET. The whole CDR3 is CASSFSYETQYF.

CDR3 DNA (partial): TGTGCCAGCAGCTTATTACCAGAATCGGAGACC. It translates to CASSLLPESET. The full CDR3 protein reads CASSLLPESETQYF. The chain has TRBV7-2 and TRBJ2-5; unclear D gene. Read data end 3 residues before the CDR3 end; the end is taken from the germline J gene. This CDR3 region has 14 residues. V lost 2 bases, J lost 5 bases, and 12 bases lay in between. Per germline, CDR1 SGHTA and CDR2 FQGNSA.

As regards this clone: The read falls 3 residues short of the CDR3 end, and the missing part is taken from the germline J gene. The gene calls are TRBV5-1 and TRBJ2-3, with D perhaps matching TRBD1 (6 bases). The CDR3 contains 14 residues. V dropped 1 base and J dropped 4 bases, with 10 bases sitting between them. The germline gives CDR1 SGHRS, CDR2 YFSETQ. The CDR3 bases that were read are TGCGCCAGCAGCTTGACAGGGTTGGCAGATACG. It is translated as CASSLTGLADT. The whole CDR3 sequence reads CASSLTGLADTQYF.

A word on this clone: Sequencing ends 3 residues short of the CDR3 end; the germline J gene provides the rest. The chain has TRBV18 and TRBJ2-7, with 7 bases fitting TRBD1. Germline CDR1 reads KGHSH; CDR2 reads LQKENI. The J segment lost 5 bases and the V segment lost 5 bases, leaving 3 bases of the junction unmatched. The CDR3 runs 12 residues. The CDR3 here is CASSTTGDEQYF. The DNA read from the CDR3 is TGTGCCAGCTCAACCACAGGGGACGAG.

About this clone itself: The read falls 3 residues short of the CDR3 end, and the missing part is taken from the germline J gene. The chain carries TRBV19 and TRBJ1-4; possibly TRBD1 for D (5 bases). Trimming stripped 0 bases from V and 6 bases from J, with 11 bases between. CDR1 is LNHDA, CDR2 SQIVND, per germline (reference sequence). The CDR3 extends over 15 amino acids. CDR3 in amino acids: CASSIDLGADEKLFF. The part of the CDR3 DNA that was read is TGTGCCAGTAGTATAGATCTAGGGGCAGATGAAAAA.

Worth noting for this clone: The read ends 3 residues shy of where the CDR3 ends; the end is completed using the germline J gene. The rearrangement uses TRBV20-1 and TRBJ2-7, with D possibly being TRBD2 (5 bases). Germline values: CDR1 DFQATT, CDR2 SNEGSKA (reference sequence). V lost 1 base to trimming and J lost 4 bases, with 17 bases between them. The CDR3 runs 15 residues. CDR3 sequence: CSARALEASGYEQYF. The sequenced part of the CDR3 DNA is TGCAGTGCTAGAGCCCTAGAGGCGAGCGGATACGAG.

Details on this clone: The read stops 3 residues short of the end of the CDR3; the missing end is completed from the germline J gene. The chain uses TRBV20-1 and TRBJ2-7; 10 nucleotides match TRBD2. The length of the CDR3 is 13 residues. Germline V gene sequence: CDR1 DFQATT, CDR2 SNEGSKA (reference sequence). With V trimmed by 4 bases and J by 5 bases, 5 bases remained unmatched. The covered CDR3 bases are TGCAGTGCTACTAGCGGGAGTTTCGACGAG. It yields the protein CSATSGSFDE. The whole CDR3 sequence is CSATSGSFDEQYF.

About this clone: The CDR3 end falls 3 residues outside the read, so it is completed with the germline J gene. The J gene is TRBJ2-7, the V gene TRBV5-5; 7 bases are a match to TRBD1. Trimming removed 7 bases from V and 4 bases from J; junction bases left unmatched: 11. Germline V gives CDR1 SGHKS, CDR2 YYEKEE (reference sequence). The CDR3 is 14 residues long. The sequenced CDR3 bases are TGTGCCAGCTCGCCGAGACAGGGTCTTTACGAG. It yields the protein CASSPRQGLYE. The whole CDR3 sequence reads CASSPRQGLYEQYF.

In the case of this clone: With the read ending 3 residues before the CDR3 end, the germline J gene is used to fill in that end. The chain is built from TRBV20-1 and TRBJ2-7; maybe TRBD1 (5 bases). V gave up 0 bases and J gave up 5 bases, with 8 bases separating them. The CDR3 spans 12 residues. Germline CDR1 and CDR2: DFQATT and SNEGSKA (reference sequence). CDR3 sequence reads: CSARDIGDEQYF. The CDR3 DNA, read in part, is TGCAGTGCTAGAGATATAGGGGACGAG.

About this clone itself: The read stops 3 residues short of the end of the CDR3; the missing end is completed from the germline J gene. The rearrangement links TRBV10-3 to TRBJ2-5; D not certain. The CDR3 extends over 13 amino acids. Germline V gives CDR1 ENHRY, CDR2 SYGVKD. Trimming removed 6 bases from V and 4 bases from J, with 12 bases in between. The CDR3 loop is CAIRAGVGETQYF. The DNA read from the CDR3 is TGTGCCATCAGAGCAGGCGTTGGAGAGACC.

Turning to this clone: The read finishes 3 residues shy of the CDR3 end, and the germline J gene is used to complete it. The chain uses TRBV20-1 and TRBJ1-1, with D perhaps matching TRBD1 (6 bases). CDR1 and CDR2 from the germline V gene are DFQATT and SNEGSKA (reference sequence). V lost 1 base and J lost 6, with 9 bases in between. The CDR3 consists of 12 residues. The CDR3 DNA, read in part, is TGCAGTGCTAGAGGGACAGCACCTGAA. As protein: CSARGTAPE. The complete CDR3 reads CSARGTAPEAFF.

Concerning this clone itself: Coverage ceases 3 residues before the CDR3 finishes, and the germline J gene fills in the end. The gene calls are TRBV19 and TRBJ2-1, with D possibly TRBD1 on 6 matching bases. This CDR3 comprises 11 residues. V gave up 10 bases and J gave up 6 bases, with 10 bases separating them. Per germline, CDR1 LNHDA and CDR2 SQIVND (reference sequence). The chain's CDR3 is CATQGANEQFF. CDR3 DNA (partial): TGTGCCACACAGGGTGCCAATGAG.

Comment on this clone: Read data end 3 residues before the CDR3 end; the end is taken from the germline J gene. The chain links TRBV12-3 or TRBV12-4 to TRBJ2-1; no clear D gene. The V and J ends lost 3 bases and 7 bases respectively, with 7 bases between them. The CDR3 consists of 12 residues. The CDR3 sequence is CASSFLVNEQFF. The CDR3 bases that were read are TGTGCCAGCAGTTTTCTTGTAAATGAG.

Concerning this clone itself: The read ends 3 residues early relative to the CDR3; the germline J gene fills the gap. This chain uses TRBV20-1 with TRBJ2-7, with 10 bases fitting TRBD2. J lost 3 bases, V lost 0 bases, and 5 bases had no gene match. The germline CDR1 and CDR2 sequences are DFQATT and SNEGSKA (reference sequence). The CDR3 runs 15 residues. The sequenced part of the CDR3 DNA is TGCAGTGCTAGAGATCACGGGACTAGCGACTACGAG. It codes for CSARDHGTSDYE. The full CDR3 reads CSARDHGTSDYEQYF.

The sequenced part of the CDR3 DNA is TGCAGTGCTAGACAGGGTCCGAGCAATCAGCCC. This sequence encodes CSARQGPSNQP. The full-length CDR3 reads as CSARQGPSNQPQHF. The chain links TRBV20-1 to TRBJ1-5; a possible D gene is TRBD1 (5 bases). The CDR3 end lies 3 residues beyond the end of the read and is filled in from the germline J gene. CDR1 and CDR2 from the germline V gene are DFQATT and SNEGSKA (reference sequence). V was pared by 2 bases and J by 1 base, with 9 bases between. The CDR3 consists of 14 residues.

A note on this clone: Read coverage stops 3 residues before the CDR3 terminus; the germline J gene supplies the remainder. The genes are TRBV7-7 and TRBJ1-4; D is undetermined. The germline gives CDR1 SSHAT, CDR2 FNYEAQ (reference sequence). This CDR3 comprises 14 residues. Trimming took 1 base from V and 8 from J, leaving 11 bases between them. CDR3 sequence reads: CASSLGMGGEKLFF. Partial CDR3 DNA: TGTGCCAGCAGCTTAGGCATGGGCGGGGAAAAA.

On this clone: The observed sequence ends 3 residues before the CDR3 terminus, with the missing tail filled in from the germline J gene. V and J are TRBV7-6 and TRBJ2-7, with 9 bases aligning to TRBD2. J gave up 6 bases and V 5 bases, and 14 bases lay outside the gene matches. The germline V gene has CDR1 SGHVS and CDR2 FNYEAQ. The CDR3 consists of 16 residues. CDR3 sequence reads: CASSAGGLAGLFEQYF. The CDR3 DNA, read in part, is TGTGCCAGCAGCGCAGGAGGCCTAGCGGGATTGTTCGAG.

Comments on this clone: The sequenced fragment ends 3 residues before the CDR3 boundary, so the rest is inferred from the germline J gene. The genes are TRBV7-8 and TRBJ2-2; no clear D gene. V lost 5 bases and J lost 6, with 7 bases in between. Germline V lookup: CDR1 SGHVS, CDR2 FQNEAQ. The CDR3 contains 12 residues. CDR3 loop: CASSPFAGELFF. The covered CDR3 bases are TGTGCCAGCAGCCCCTTTGCCGGGGAG.

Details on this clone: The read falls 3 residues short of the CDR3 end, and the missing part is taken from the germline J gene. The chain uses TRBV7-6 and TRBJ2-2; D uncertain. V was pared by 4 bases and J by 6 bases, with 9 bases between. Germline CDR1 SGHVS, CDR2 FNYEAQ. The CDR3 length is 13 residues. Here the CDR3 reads CASSSGRAGELFF. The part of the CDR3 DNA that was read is TGTGCCAGCAGCTCCGGAAGGGCCGGGGAG.

CDR3 DNA (partial): TGTGCCAGCAGCCAACCGGGACTAGCGCGGAACAATGAG. Translation: CASSQPGLARNNE. The entire CDR3 protein reads CASSQPGLARNNEQFF. V and J are TRBV14 and TRBJ2-1; 10 bases are a match to TRBD2. Read data end 3 residues before the CDR3 end; the end is taken from the germline J gene. The CDR3 has 16 residues. Germline-derived CDR1 and CDR2 are SGHDN and FVKESK. Germline trimming cut 2 bases from V and 5 bases from J; bases unmatched to any gene: 6.

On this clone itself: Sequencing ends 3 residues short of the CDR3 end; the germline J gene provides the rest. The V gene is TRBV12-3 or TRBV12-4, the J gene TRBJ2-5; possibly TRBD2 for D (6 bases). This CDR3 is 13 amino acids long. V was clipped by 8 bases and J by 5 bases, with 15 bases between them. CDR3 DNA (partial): TGTGCCAGCCAGACTAGTGTTGGGGAGACC. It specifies CASQTSVGET. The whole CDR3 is CASQTSVGETQYF.

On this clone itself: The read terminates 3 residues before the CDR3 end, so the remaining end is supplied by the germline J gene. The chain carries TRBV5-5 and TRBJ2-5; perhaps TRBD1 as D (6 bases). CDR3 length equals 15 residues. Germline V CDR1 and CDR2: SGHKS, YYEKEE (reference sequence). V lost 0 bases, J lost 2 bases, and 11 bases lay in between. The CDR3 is CASSLGGTLQETQYF. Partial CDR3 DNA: TGTGCCAGCAGCTTGGGAGGGACATTACAAGAGACC.

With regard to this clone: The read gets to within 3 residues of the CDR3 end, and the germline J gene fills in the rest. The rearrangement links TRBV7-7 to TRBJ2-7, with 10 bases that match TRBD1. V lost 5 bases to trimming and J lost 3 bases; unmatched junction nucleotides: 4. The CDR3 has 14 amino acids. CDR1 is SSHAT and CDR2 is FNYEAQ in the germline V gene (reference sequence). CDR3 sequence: CASSPGTGVYEQYF. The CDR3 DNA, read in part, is TGTGCCAGCAGCCCCGGGACAGGGGTCTACGAG.

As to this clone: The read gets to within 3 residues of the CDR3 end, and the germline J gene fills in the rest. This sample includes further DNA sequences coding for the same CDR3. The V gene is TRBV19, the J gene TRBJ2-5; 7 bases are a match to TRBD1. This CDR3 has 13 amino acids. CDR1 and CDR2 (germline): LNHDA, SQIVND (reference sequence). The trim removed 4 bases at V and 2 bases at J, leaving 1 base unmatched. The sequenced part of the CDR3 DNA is TGTGCCAGTAGTACGGGACAGCAAGAGACC. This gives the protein CASSTGQQET. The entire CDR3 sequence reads CASSTGQQETQYF.